These 20 T cell receptor beta chains came from one sample sequenced in a study of regulatory T cells in long-lasting Graves disease (dated by TCRdb to the early 2020s). Libraries came from multiplex PCR. TCRdb records Illumina HiSeq 4000 as the sequencer. TCR beta libraries were built with iRepertoire HTBI primers and Arm-PCR amplification of CDR3 regions. In-frame beta chains were kept once TCRdb had trimmed the public reads at Q25 with fastp and called clones with MiXCR. Rows are unified per CDR3 protein, each entry keeping the most common DNA and genes. The sample profile shows 350,000 to 400,000 distinct CDR3 sequences; roughly a sixth of them were found once. In total, the top ten clones hold 20% to 25% of the sample. The time point label, as the study defines it: newly diagnosed GD, antithyroid drugs for less than 3 months. For both TCR sequencing and RNA sequencing, RNA was extracted from PBMCs in TRIzol.

The source was peripheral blood mononuclear cells (PBMCs), collected at new diagnosis, from a patient treated with antithyroid drugs. Receptor source: a female donor with Graves disease.

This clonotype was found a few times. The chain has TRBV4-3 and TRBJ2-3; D is possibly TRBD2 (6 bases). The J call could be wrong; TRBJ2-7 is a better fit for the DNA end. Germline values: CDR1 LGHNA, CDR2 YSLEER. The CDR3 is 14 amino acids. This CDR3 is CASSPGLELYEQYF. CDR3 in DNA: TGCGCCAGCAGCCCGGGACTTGAACTTTACGAGCAGTACTTC.

At least ten counts were recorded for this clonotype. V gene TRBV4-1 combines with J gene TRBJ1-5, with 12 nucleotides matching TRBD1. CDR1 is MGHRA and CDR2 is YSYEKL in the germline V gene. J was trimmed by 6 bases and V by 1 base; bases with no gene match: 4. This CDR3 comprises 16 residues. In DNA form, the CDR3 reads TGCGCCAGCAGCCAAGGGGGACAGGGGGCCGTTCAGCCCCAGCATTTT. This translates into CASSQGGQGAVQPQHF.

This clonotype has ten or more counts. The chain recombines TRBV3-1 with TRBJ2-2; 7 nucleotides match TRBD1. The CDR3 runs 19 residues. The germline V gene has CDR1 LGHDT and CDR2 YNNKEL (reference sequence). The J segment lost 7 bases and the V segment lost 0 bases, leaving 17 bases of the junction unmatched. The CDR3 DNA reads as TGTGCCAGCAGCCAAGACCCCCCTTGGAGAGGGGGCGAGAACGGGGAGCTGTTTTTT. Translating it yields CASSQDPPWRGGENGELFF.

This clonotype was seen at least ten times. This chain connects TRBV28 to TRBJ1-5; 8 nucleotides agree with TRBD1. V was pared by 5 bases and J by 2 bases, with 5 bases of the junction left unmatched. CDR1 is MDHEN, CDR2 SYDVKM, per germline. This CDR3 spans 15 amino acids. This CDR3 is CASSPPDRGNQPQHF. Here the CDR3 DNA reads TGTGCCAGCAGTCCACCGGACAGGGGCAATCAGCCCCAGCATTTT.

At least ten counts were recorded for this clonotype. The chain carries TRBV20-1 and TRBJ2-1, with 8 bases aligning to TRBD2. The V and J ends lost 6 bases and 10 bases, in that order; junction bases with no gene match: 17. Germline values: CDR1 DFQATT, CDR2 SNEGSKA (reference sequence). CDR3 size: 15 residues. The CDR3 sequence is CSANRGGLPGYEQFF. As DNA, the CDR3 is TGCAGTGCAAACCGGGGGGGGCTCCCCGGATACGAGCAGTTCTTC.

This clonotype was counted many times. The chain carries TRBV24-1 and TRBJ1-1; perhaps TRBD1 as D (6 bases). The CDR3 is 15 amino acids. V was trimmed by 3 bases and J by 7 bases, leaving 17 bases between them. Looked up from germline, CDR1 is KGHDR and CDR2 is SFDVKD. The CDR3 coding sequence is TGTGCCACCAGTGATGCCGCTTCGGACAGCTATGAAGCTTTCTTT. This codes for CATSDAASDSYEAFF.

As to this clonotype: Compared with germline, one end of the junction differs, possibly owing to a read error. The rearrangement uses TRBV6-5 and TRBJ2-1, with D unclear. The CDR3 loop spans 11 amino acids. The V gene's germline CDR1 is MNHEY and CDR2 SVGAGI. CDR3 sequence: CASSSYNEQLF. The CDR3 nucleotides are TGTGCCAGCAGTTCCTACAATGAGCAGCTCTTC.

This clonotype appeared a few times. The CDR3 nucleotides read TGTGCCAGCAGCCCCTATGGAGGAGGCTACACCTTC. Translated: CASSPYGGGYTF. The gene calls are TRBV6-1 and TRBJ1-2; no clear D gene. Trimming stripped 6 bases from V and 8 bases from J, with 13 bases between. This CDR3 contains 12 residues. Germline CDR1 MNHNS, CDR2 SASEGT.

This clonotype was counted many times. V gene TRBV7-9 combines with J gene TRBJ2-7; 9 bases are shared with TRBD1. V was clipped by 4 bases and J by 4 bases; unmatched bases: 14. CDR1 is SEHNR and CDR2 is FQNEAQ in the germline V gene (reference sequence). CDR3 size: 17 residues. CDR3 nucleotides: TGTGCCAGCAGCTCCATACAGGGGGCGAGGCAATTTTACGAGCAGTACTTC. The encoded protein is CASSSIQGARQFYEQYF.

This clonotype came up many times. This rearrangement joins TRBV7-9 to TRBJ2-3, with 7 bases fitting TRBD2. The CDR3 loop spans 17 amino acids. Germline CDR1 SEHNR, CDR2 FQNEAQ (reference sequence). J lost 6 bases, V lost 1 base, and 13 bases had no gene match. In DNA, the CDR3 is TGTGCCAGCAGCTTAGGTTACTGGCGGGAGAGGTTGGATACGCAGTATTTT. Protein sequence: CASSLGYWRERLDTQYF.

Ten or more counts support this clonotype. V and J are TRBV6-1 and TRBJ1-2, with D possibly TRBD1 on 5 matching bases. The CDR3 length is 14 residues. CDR1 MNHNS and CDR2 SASEGT come from the germline V gene. V shed 2 bases and J shed 8 bases, with 15 bases lying between them. The CDR3 nucleotides are TGTGCCAGCAGTGAAACCAGGGAGTCAGGAGGCTACACCTTC. Protein sequence: CASSETRESGGYTF.

The CDR3 loop reads CASSPPPTGNLHF. CDR3 DNA: TGTGCCAGCAGCCCCCCACCGACAGGGAACCTCCACTTT. The chain uses TRBV5-5 and TRBJ1-6; TRBD1 aligns across 7 bases. This CDR3 has 13 residues. Germline-derived CDR1 and CDR2 are SGHKS and YYEKEE (reference sequence). Losses at the gene ends were 4 bases for V and 15 bases for J; bases not matched to a gene: 10.

In its sample, this clonotype was seen many times. J is TRBJ1-6 and V is TRBV5-1, with TRBD1 as a possible D gene (5 bases). V lost 0 bases, J lost 10 bases, and 14 bases lay in between. This CDR3 comprises 15 residues. Germline lookup yields CDR1 SGHRS and CDR2 YFSETQ. CDR3 in DNA: TGCGCCAGCAGCTTGGCAAGGGCAGGGAGGTCACCCCTCCACTTT. Translated: CASSLARAGRSPLHF.

This clonotype was observed at least ten times. The chain uses TRBV10-3 and TRBJ1-1; weak D call: TRBD1 (5 bases). V was clipped by 9 bases and J by 10 bases, with 18 bases between them. There are 12 residues in the CDR3. Germline V lookup: CDR1 ENHRY, CDR2 SYGVKD. CDR3 residues: CAITDTGLGAFF. Here the CDR3 DNA reads TGTGCCATAACGGACACCGGGTTGGGAGCTTTCTTT.

This clonotype was seen ten or more times. The CDR3 sequence is CASMDSGGNTGELFF. The CDR3 region has the DNA TGTGCCAGCATGGATAGCGGAGGAAACACCGGGGAGCTGTTTTTT. The chain employs TRBV12-3 or TRBV12-4 and TRBJ2-2, with D possibly being TRBD2 (6 bases). V shed 7 bases and J shed 2 bases, with 14 bases lying between them. This CDR3 is built from 15 residues.

A word on this clonotype: A much larger clone differs by one base, so this may be a read error. The chain carries TRBV30 and TRBJ1-1; no firm D call. The V gene lost 1 base and the J gene lost 1 base, with 7 bases spanning the gap. Germline assignment: CDR1 GTSNPN and CDR2 SVGIG (reference sequence). This CDR3 is built from 13 residues. CDR3: CAWSERGNTEAFF. The CDR3 coding sequence is TGTGCCTGGAGTGAGCGGGGGAACACTGAAGCTTTCTTT. The full variable domain, its missing parts supplied by reference TRBV30 and TRBJ1-1, is SQTIHQWPATLVQPVGSPLSLECTVEGTSNPNLYWYRQAAGRGLQLLFYSVGIGQISSEVPQNLSASRPQDRQFILSSKKLLLSDSGFYLCAWSERGNTEAFFGQGTRLTVV.

The chain has TRBV12-3 or TRBV12-4 and TRBJ2-1, with 7 bases identical to TRBD2. The end of the DNA is better explained by TRBJ2-7, so the J call may be wrong. The CDR3 is 16 residues long. CDR3 sequence reads: CASSPSAGEAPNEQYF. DNA of the CDR3: TGTGCCAGCAGTCCCTCGGCGGGAGAGGCGCCCAATGAGCAGTACTTC.

The genes are TRBV5-6 and TRBJ1-5, with 10 bases aligning to TRBD1. V lost 3 bases and J lost 7; bases outside the gene matches: 10. Germline V gives CDR1 SGHDT, CDR2 YYEEEE. There are 16 residues in the CDR3. CDR3 residues: CASSSRDRGWRQPQHF. The DNA of the CDR3 is TGTGCCAGCAGCTCCCGGGACAGGGGATGGCGACAGCCCCAGCATTTT.

This clonotype has a count of ten or more. The rearrangement links TRBV30 to TRBJ2-5, with D perhaps TRBD1 (6 bases). The CDR3 contains 14 residues. Germline values: CDR1 GTSNPN, CDR2 SVGIG (reference sequence). Trimming left V 3 bases short and J 5 bases short, with 16 bases between. CDR3 region: CAWRRQGGVETQYF. Here the CDR3 DNA reads TGTGCCTGGAGGAGGCAAGGGGGAGTGGAGACCCAGTACTTC.

This clonotype has a count of ten or more. The chain has TRBV12-3 or TRBV12-4 and TRBJ2-5; TRBD1 agrees at 12 bases. This CDR3 has 16 residues. The V segment lost 8 bases and the J segment 5 bases; nucleotides outside the gene matches: 12. CDR3 amino acids: CASRSPGQGAGETQYF. The CDR3, as DNA: TGTGCCAGCCGATCACCGGGACAGGGGGCAGGGGAGACCCAGTACTTC.